The 28 T cell receptor beta chains below were found in one sample sequenced in a study of T cells after yellow fever vaccination. MiXCR, applied by TCRdb to the 5' RACE reads, yields one record per CDR3 protein. There are some 420,000 distinct CDR3 sequences in the sample; around 19% occur only once, and 18% lies in the top ten. This specimen consisted of PBMCs, obtained before the yellow fever booster vaccination. These receptors were obtained from a man between 18 and 29 years old who received the YFV17D yellow fever vaccine.

The rearrangement joins TRBV7-2 to TRBJ1-5; D perhaps matches TRBD1 (6 bases). CDR3 length equals 16 residues. V was trimmed by 4 bases and J by 3 bases, leaving 16 bases between them. Germline-derived CDR1 and CDR2 are SGHTA and FQGNSA. CDR3 nucleotide sequence: TGTGCCAGCAGCTCGGGATGGGGGCTGGACAATCAGCCCCAGCATTTT. The encoded protein is CASSSGWGLDNQPQHF.

This clonotype has just a few counts. The genes are TRBV20-1 and TRBJ1-2; D perhaps matches TRBD1 (5 bases). The V gene lost 3 bases and the J gene lost 5 bases, with 19 bases spanning the gap. The CDR3 spans 15 residues. Germline CDR1 DFQATT, CDR2 SNEGSKA (reference sequence). In DNA, the CDR3 is TGCAGTGCTAGGAGGCGGGGGGGAATGTTTTATGGCTACACCTTC. This gives the protein CSARRRGGMFYGYTF.

There are a few counts of this clonotype. The chain uses TRBV11-2 and TRBJ1-1; D ambiguous. This CDR3 region has 16 residues. Germline loops: CDR1 SGHAT, CDR2 FQNNGV. Trimming took 5 bases from V and 1 from J, leaving 17 bases between them. Written as DNA, the CDR3 is TGTGCCAGCAGCCCATCGTTCGGCGGGGAGAACACTGAAGCTTTCTTT. It encodes CASSPSFGGENTEAFF.

This clonotype was recorded a few times. J is TRBJ2-5 and V is TRBV20-1, with a weak D call TRBD2 (5 bases). The CDR3 sequence is 11 residues long. V lost 7 bases and J lost 5, with 11 bases in between. Germline CDR1 reads DFQATT; CDR2 reads SNEGSKA (reference sequence). The CDR3 loop reads CSVVREETQYF. CDR3 bases: TGCAGTGTAGTTAGGGAGGAGACCCAGTACTTC.

This clonotype has more than one count but fewer than ten. V is TRBV12-3 or TRBV12-4 and J is TRBJ2-1, with 13 bases identical to TRBD2. The V segment lost 7 bases and the J segment 6 bases; nucleotides outside the gene matches: 6. There are 15 residues in the CDR3. The CDR3 DNA sequence: TGTGCCAGCACCCTACTAGCGGGGGGGCTCAATGAGCAGTTCTTC. Amino acids: CASTLLAGGLNEQFF.

J is TRBJ2-5 and V is TRBV7-3; D remains ambiguous. Germline V gene sequence: CDR1 SGHTA, CDR2 FQGTGA. This CDR3 is 13 amino acids long. The V end lost 2 bases, the J end lost 0 bases, and 4 bases lay between the germline ends. The CDR3 here is CASSLRYQETQYF. DNA for the CDR3: TGTGCCAGCAGCTTACGCTACCAAGAGACCCAGTACTTC.

V and J are TRBV7-2 and TRBJ2-5, with D perhaps TRBD1 or TRBD2 (6 bases each). The V gene's germline CDR1 is SGHTA and CDR2 FQGNSA. The germline V and J ends were trimmed by 8 bases and 1 base, with 14 bases remaining between them. The CDR3 is made up of 14 amino acids. Written as DNA, the CDR3 is TGTGCCAGCCTGGTAGGGGGGCTCCAAGAGACCCAGTACTTC. It yields the protein CASLVGGLQETQYF.

The chain links TRBV28 to TRBJ2-7; 7 bases line up with TRBD1. The ends lost 6 bases at V and 6 bases at J; junction bases unmatched: 14. The length of the CDR3 is 15 residues. The germline V gene has CDR1 MDHEN and CDR2 SYDVKM. CDR3 loop: CASSLGGQRNLEQYV. The CDR3, as DNA: TGTGCCAGCAGCCTAGGGGGCCAAAGGAACCTCGAGCAGTACGTC.

V is TRBV15 and J is TRBJ2-1; maybe TRBD1 (5 bases). Trimming took off 3 bases at V and 7 bases at J, with 10 bases between the two ends. CDR3 length: 13 residues. Germline-derived CDR1 and CDR2 are LNHNV and YYDKDF (reference sequence). CDR3 bases: TGTGCCACCAGCAGTGGCAGGGTGAATGAGCAGTTCTTC. Its translation is CATSSGRVNEQFF.

The chain carries TRBV20-1 and TRBJ1-6; D is perhaps TRBD1 (6 bases). The CDR3 consists of 14 residues. Germline assignment: CDR1 DFQATT and CDR2 SNEGSKA (reference sequence). The V gene lost 0 bases and the J gene lost 6 bases, with 9 bases spanning the gap. CDR3 amino acids: CSARDGTRNSPLHF. For the CDR3, the DNA is TGCAGTGCTAGAGATGGGACACGTAATTCACCCCTCCACTTT.

The chain employs TRBV20-1 and TRBJ2-7, with 9 bases lining up with TRBD1. Germline V gives CDR1 DFQATT, CDR2 SNEGSKA (reference sequence). This CDR3 region has 13 residues. J gave up 4 bases and V 5 bases, and 6 bases lay outside the gene matches. The chain's CDR3 is CSALDRGIYEQYF. The DNA of the CDR3 is TGCAGTGCTCTGGACAGGGGTATTTACGAGCAGTACTTC.

The chain is built from TRBV5-1 and TRBJ2-2; no clear D. This CDR3 has 14 amino acids. V was shortened by 0 bases and J by 3 bases, with 6 bases between the two germline ends. Germline assignment: CDR1 SGHRS and CDR2 YFSETQ. The CDR3 DNA reads TGCGCCAGCAGCTTGGTCCCAGACACCGGGGAGCTGTTTTTT. Its translation is CASSLVPDTGELFF.

This clonotype was seen a few times. The chain uses TRBV5-1 and TRBJ2-3, with D possibly being TRBD1 (7 bases). Trimming cost V 1 base and J 2 bases, with 17 bases left between them. Germline CDR1 and CDR2: SGHRS and YFSETQ. This CDR3 is built from 17 residues. The CDR3 bases are TGCGCCAGCAGCTTGTTCTCGACAGGGAGGCCCACAGATACGCAGTATTTT. Amino acids: CASSLFSTGRPTDTQYF.

This clonotype was observed a few times. The chain recombines TRBV27 with TRBJ2-7; D remains unclear. V lost 3 bases and J 2 bases, leaving 8 bases between the germline ends. CDR1 is MNHEY and CDR2 is SMNVEV in the germline V gene (reference sequence). This CDR3 has 13 amino acids. CDR3 in amino acids: CASSLSDPYEQYF. The CDR3 coding sequence is TGTGCCAGCAGTTTGTCAGACCCCTACGAGCAGTACTTC.

In its sample, this clonotype was seen a few times. The rearrangement links TRBV6-5 to TRBJ2-7; a weak D match, TRBD1 (6 bases). With 7 bases removed from V and 5 bases from J, the gap between germline ends came to 15 bases. Germline values: CDR1 MNHEY, CDR2 SVGAGI. This CDR3 has 13 residues. Here the CDR3 reads CASNAGAGNEQYF. DNA for the CDR3: TGTGCCAGCAATGCAGGGGCCGGGAACGAGCAGTACTTC.

This chain uses TRBV2 with TRBJ1-2; D unclear. The CDR3 has 15 residues. Per the germline V gene, CDR1 is SNHLY and CDR2 is FYNNEI. Trimming pared 2 bases from V and 4 bases from J, leaving 14 bases between. The CDR3 region has the DNA TGTGCCAGCAGTGAATCCAGCGAGTTCATCTATGGCTACACCTTC. Translated, it gives CASSESSEFIYGYTF.

V gene TRBV10-3 combines with J gene TRBJ2-5; the match to TRBD2 covers 14 bases. Germline lookup yields CDR1 ENHRY and CDR2 SYGVKD. This CDR3 has 16 amino acids. V lost 7 bases, J lost 5 bases, and 9 bases stayed unmatched. The CDR3: CAINPGLAGGRETQYF. The CDR3 nucleotides are TGTGCCATCAACCCCGGACTAGCGGGGGGTCGGGAGACCCAGTACTTC.

Only a few counts were recorded for this clonotype. V gene TRBV9 combines with J gene TRBJ2-3; 8 nucleotides align to TRBD2. There are 15 residues in the CDR3. V shed 2 bases, J shed 2 bases, and the junction held 4 bases outside the gene matches. The germline V gene has CDR1 SGDLS and CDR2 YYNGEE. CDR3 bases: TGTGCCAGCAGCGTTCGGGAGGGTAACACAGATACGCAGTATTTT. This encodes CASSVREGNTDTQYF.

The V and J genes are TRBV4-1 and TRBJ2-7; TRBD1 agrees at 7 bases. V lost 1 base and J lost 6; bases outside the gene matches: 6. Germline CDR1 is MGHRA and CDR2 is YSYEKL. The CDR3 spans 14 residues. CDR3 residues: CASSQVGTDGEQYV. DNA of the CDR3: TGCGCCAGCAGCCAAGTCGGGACAGATGGCGAGCAGTACGTC.

This chain uses TRBV4-3 with TRBJ2-3, with 12 nucleotides matching TRBD2. After removal of 3 bases from V and 4 bases from J, the junction contained 2 bases not matched to a gene. Looked up from germline, CDR1 is LGHNA and CDR2 is YSLEER. The CDR3 runs 15 residues. Here the CDR3 DNA reads TGCGCCAGCAGCCACTCTAGCGGGGGGGCAGATACGCAGTATTTT. This encodes CASSHSSGGADTQYF.

CDR3 in DNA: TGTGCCAGCAGCTGGACAGATGACTCCTACGAGCAGTACTTC. Translating gives CASSWTDDSYEQYF. The chain recombines TRBV7-8 with TRBJ2-7, with D possibly TRBD1 on 6 matching bases. Germline-derived CDR1 and CDR2 are SGHVS and FQNEAQ. The CDR3 length is 14 residues. Trimming shortened V by 4 bases and J by 0 bases, and 10 bases separated the two germline ends.

The chain recombines TRBV9 with TRBJ2-1; D gene uncertain. The V gene's germline CDR1 is SGDLS and CDR2 YYNGEE. V gave up 3 bases and J gave up 1 base, with 11 bases separating them. This CDR3 region has 15 residues. Here the CDR3 DNA reads TGTGCCAGCAGCGCCGAAGCCGGATCCTACAATGAGCAGTTCTTC. This translates into CASSAEAGSYNEQFF.

The chain combines TRBV5-8 with TRBJ2-3; unclear D gene. The germline CDR1 and CDR2 sequences are SGHTS and YDEGEE. CDR3 length: 14 amino acids. Trimming stripped 4 bases from V and 3 bases from J, with 12 bases between. The CDR3 bases are TGTGCCAGCAGCAAGGGAAGTCGGACAGATACGCAGTATTTT. Translated, it gives CASSKGSRTDTQYF.

The rearrangement links TRBV5-1 to TRBJ2-7; TRBD2 might be the D (7 bases). The V gene's germline CDR1 is SGHRS and CDR2 YFSETQ. This CDR3 has 15 residues. Trimming took off 0 bases at V and 0 bases at J, with 10 bases between the two ends. CDR3 coding DNA: TGCGCCAGCAGCTTGGTTCGGGGGGCCTCCTACGAGCAGTACTTC. It translates to CASSLVRGASYEQYF.

There are a few counts of this clonotype. V gene TRBV24-1 combines with J gene TRBJ2-1; D remains ambiguous. Between the trimmed V and J ends, which lost 2 bases and 5 bases, there was a span of 6 bases. CDR3 size: 13 residues. Germline values: CDR1 KGHDR, CDR2 SFDVKD. The CDR3 sequence is CATSDYHDNEQFF. Written as DNA, the CDR3 is TGTGCCACCAGTGATTACCACGACAATGAGCAGTTCTTC.

V gene TRBV6-5 combines with J gene TRBJ1-4, with D hard to call. This CDR3 is 15 amino acids long. The germline CDR1 and CDR2 sequences are MNHEY and SVGAGI. Trimming removed 6 bases from V and 5 bases from J, with 16 bases in between. CDR3 protein: CASRDFTAGNEKLFF. The CDR3 nucleotides are TGTGCCAGCAGGGATTTCACGGCTGGGAATGAAAAACTGTTTTTT.

The rearrangement uses TRBV12-3 or TRBV12-4 and TRBJ1-1; D is undetermined. The V gene lost 3 bases and the J gene lost 8 bases, with 7 bases spanning the gap. The CDR3 spans 11 residues. As DNA, the CDR3 is TGTGCCAGCAGTTTGCCTCCAGAAGCTTTCTTT. Translated: CASSLPPEAFF.

This clonotype was observed a few times. The genes are TRBV20-1 and TRBJ2-1; TRBD1 matches at 10 bases. The CDR3 sequence is 14 residues long. Germline loops: CDR1 DFQATT, CDR2 SNEGSKA (reference sequence). J lost 9 bases, V lost 6 bases, and 11 bases had no gene match. CDR3 sequence: CSAQGGQGRFEQFF. CDR3 nucleotides: TGCAGTGCCCAAGGGGGACAGGGGCGGTTTGAGCAGTTCTTC.